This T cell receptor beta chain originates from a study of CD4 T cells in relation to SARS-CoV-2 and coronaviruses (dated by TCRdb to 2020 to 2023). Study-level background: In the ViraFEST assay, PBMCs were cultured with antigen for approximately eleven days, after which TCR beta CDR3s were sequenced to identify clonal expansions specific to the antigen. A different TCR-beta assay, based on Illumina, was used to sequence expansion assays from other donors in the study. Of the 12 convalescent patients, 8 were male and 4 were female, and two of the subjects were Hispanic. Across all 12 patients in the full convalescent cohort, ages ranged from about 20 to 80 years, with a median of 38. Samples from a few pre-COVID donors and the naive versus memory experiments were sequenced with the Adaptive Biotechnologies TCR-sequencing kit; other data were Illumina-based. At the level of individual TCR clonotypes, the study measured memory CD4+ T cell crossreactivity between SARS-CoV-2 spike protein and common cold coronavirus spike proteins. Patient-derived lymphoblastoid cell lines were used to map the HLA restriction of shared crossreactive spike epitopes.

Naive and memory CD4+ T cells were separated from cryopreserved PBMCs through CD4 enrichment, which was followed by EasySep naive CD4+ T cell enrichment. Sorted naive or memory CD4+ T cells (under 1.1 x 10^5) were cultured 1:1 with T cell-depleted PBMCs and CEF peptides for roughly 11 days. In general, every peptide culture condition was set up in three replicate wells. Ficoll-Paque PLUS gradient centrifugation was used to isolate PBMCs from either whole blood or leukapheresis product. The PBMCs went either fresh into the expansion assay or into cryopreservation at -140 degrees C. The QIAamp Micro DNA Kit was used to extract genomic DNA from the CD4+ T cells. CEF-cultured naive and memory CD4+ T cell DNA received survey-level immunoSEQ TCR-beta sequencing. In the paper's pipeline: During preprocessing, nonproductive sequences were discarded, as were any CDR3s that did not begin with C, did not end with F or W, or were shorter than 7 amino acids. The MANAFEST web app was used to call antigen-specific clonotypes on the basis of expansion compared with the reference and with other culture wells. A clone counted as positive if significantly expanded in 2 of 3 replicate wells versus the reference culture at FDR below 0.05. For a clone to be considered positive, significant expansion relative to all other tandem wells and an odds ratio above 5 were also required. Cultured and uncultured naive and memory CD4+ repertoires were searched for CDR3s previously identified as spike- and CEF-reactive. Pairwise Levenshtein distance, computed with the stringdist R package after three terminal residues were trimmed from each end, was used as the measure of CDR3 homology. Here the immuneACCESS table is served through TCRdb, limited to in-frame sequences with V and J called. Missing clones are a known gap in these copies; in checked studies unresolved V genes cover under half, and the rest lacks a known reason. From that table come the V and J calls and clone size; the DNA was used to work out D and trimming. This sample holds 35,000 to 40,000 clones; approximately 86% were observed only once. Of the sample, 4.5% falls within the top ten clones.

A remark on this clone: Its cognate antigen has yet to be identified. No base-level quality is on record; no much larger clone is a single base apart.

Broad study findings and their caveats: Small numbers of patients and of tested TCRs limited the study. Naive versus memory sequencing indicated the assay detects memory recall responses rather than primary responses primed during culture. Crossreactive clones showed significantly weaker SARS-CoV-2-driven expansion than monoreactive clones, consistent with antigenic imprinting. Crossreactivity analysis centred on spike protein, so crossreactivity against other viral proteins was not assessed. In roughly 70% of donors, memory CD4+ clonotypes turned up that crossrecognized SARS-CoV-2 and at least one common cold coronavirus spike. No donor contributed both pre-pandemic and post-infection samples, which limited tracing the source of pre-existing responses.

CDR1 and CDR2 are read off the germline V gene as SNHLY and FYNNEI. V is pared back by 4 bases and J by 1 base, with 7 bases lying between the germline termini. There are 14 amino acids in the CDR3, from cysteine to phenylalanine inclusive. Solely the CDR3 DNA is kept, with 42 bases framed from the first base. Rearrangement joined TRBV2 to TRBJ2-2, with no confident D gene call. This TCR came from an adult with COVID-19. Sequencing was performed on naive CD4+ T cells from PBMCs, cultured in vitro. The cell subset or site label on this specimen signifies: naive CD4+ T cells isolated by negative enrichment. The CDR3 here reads CASSAQMNTGELFF. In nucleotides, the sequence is TGTGCCAGCAGTGCCCAAATGAACACCGGGGAGCTGTTTTTT.